These 16 T cell receptor beta chains share one sample of origin, sequenced in a study of OX40 agonist ivuxolimab in advanced cancers. TCRdb's copy holds only in-frame clones and misses some; the assay was immunoSEQ multiplex PCR. Of tens of thousands of clones listed, around 85% are singletons. The sample here was CD4+ or CD8+ T cells sorted from blood, taken in a trial of the OX40 agonist ivuxolimab. The receptors originated from an adult with an advanced solid tumor such as melanoma, head and neck, liver or kidney cancer.

V usage is TRBV5-1 and J usage is TRBJ1-1; no definite D call. Germline CDR1 is SGHRS and CDR2 is YFSETQ. This CDR3 comprises 13 residues. Trimming cost V 4 bases and J 1 base, with 8 bases left between them. CDR3 bases: TGCGCCAGCAGCCTCAGAGCGAACACTGAAGCTTTCTTT. The encoded protein is CASSLRANTEAFF.

This chain uses TRBV19 with TRBJ1-1; D is possibly TRBD1 (5 bases). Germline CDR1 and CDR2: LNHDA and SQIVND (reference sequence). The CDR3 contains 15 residues. V was shortened by 5 bases and J by 1 base, with 14 bases between the two germline ends. The DNA for the CDR3 is TGTGCCAGTAGTCTTGGGACCCCTGGGAACACTGAAGCTTTCTTT. Its translation: CASSLGTPGNTEAFF.

V and J are TRBV11-3 and TRBJ2-4; D possibly uses TRBD1 or TRBD2 (5 bases each). This CDR3 comprises 15 residues. V lost 4 bases and J lost 4, with 14 bases in between. The germline CDR1 and CDR2 sequences are SGHNT and YENEEA. The CDR3 loop is CASSSTGRNKNIQYF. The CDR3 region has the DNA TGTGCCAGCAGCTCTACGGGACGGAATAAAAACATTCAGTACTTC. The full variable domain, in which reference TRBV11-3 and TRBJ2-4 provide the parts outside the CDR3, is EAGVVQSPRYKIIEKKQPVAFWCNPISGHNTLYWYLQNLGQGPELLIRYENEEAVDDSQLPKDRFSAERLKGVDSTLKIQPAELGDSAVYLCASSSTGRNKNIQYFGAGTRLSVL.

This clone appeared a single time. The CDR3 loop is CASSEGSSGNFDTQYF. The CDR3 DNA is TGTGCCAGCAGTGAAGGTTCTAGCGGGAATTTCGATACGCAGTATTTT. This rearrangement joins TRBV2 to TRBJ2-3; 9 bases fit TRBD2. CDR1 and CDR2 (germline): SNHLY, FYNNEI. Unmatched junction bases numbered 8, after V lost 1 base and J lost 6 bases. CDR3 size: 16 residues.

The chain has TRBV19 and TRBJ2-3; D is unresolved. V was pared by 3 bases and J by 1 base, with 11 bases between. Germline CDR1 LNHDA, CDR2 SQIVND (reference sequence). CDR3 length equals 15 residues. The CDR3 reads CASSIVASGTDTQYF. The CDR3 DNA follows: TGTGCCAGTAGTATCGTGGCTAGTGGCACAGATACGCAGTATTTT.

The chain is built from TRBV7-8 and TRBJ1-1; TRBD1 aligns across 7 bases. CDR3 length equals 15 residues. The germline CDR1 and CDR2 sequences are SGHVS and FQNEAQ. The junction had 8 bases not matched to a gene; V was cut back by 4 bases and J by 3 bases. CDR3 region: CASSSRTGGDTEAFF. CDR3 sequence (DNA): TGTGCCAGCAGCTCCAGGACAGGCGGGGACACTGAAGCTTTCTTT.

This clone was found a few times. This sequence joins TRBV14 and TRBJ1-2; no clear D gene. V was pared by 0 bases and J by 6 bases, with 8 bases between. CDR1 is SGHDN, CDR2 FVKESK, per germline. The CDR3 consists of 13 residues. CDR3 protein: CASSQEWRDGYTF. CDR3 bases: TGTGCCAGCAGCCAAGAGTGGCGGGATGGCTACACCTTC. The full variable domain, with the rest looked up from reference TRBV14 and TRBJ1-2, is EAGVTQFPSHSVIEKGQTVTLRCDPISGHDNLYWYRRVMGKEIKFLLHFVKESKQDESGMPNNRFLAERTGGTYSTLKVQPAELEDSGVYFCASSQEWRDGYTFGSGTRLTVV.

V gene TRBV2 combines with J gene TRBJ1-5; perhaps TRBD1 as D (6 bases). The CDR3 is 13 amino acids. Deletions cut 4 bases from V and 6 bases from J, with 10 bases between. Per germline, CDR1 SNHLY and CDR2 FYNNEI. The CDR3, as DNA: TGTGCCAGCAGTGTACAGGACAGTCAGCCCCAGCATTTT. It is translated as CASSVQDSQPQHF.

The chain uses TRBV7-2 and TRBJ2-1; TRBD2 matches at 9 bases. The CDR3 contains 14 residues. V shed 6 bases, J shed 2 bases, and the junction held 2 bases outside the gene matches. Germline V gene data show CDR1 as SGHTA and CDR2 as FQGNSA. CDR3 loop: CASSPSGTYNEQFF. In DNA form, the CDR3 reads TGTGCCAGCAGTCCTAGCGGGACCTACAATGAGCAGTTCTTC.

J is TRBJ2-3 and V is TRBV9; TRBD2 aligns across 11 bases. V lost 3 bases, J lost 6 bases, and 15 bases stayed unmatched. CDR3 length: 18 amino acids. Germline loops: CDR1 SGDLS, CDR2 YYNGEE. CDR3 bases: TGTGCCAGCAGCGCCCGGGACTCCCTAGCGGGGGGTCGGGATACGCAGTATTTT. Translation gives CASSARDSLAGGRDTQYF.

The chain carries TRBV5-1 and TRBJ1-2; TRBD1 matches at 8 bases. V trimming: 2 bases; J trimming: 4 bases; junction bases outside the gene matches: 7. CDR3 size: 15 residues. Germline values: CDR1 SGHRS, CDR2 YFSETQ. The CDR3 sequence is CASSLVPGGLYGYTF. The CDR3 coding sequence is TGCGCCAGCAGCTTAGTCCCAGGGGGCCTCTATGGCTACACCTTC.

The gene calls are TRBV10-1 and TRBJ2-5; D is uncertain. The J call is in doubt because the DNA end fits TRBJ2-7 better. There are 11 residues in the CDR3. The germline CDR1 and CDR2 sequences are WNHNN and SYGVQD (reference sequence). DNA for the CDR3: TGCGCCAGCAGTGATACCTACGAGCAGTACTTC. As protein: CASSDTYEQYF.

The chain joins TRBV19 to TRBJ2-7, with D tentatively TRBD2 (6 bases). Trimming left V 1 base short and J 2 bases short, with 12 bases between. Germline V gives CDR1 LNHDA, CDR2 SQIVND (reference sequence). This CDR3 spans 15 amino acids. CDR3 residues: CASSIGGVRTYEQYF. Here the CDR3 DNA reads TGTGCCAGTAGTATAGGCGGGGTTAGGACCTACGAGCAGTACTTC.

The genes are TRBV5-1 and TRBJ1-6; D remains unclear. The V and J ends lost 1 base and 7 bases respectively, with 12 bases between them. Germline CDR1 is SGHRS and CDR2 is YFSETQ. There are 15 residues in the CDR3. The CDR3 DNA is TGCGCCAGCAGCTTGACGCCCGAGGCCAATTCACCCCTCCACTTT. It is translated as CASSLTPEANSPLHF.

The chain employs TRBV5-6 and TRBJ2-7, with no clear D. CDR3 length: 12 residues. V lost 4 bases and J lost 3, with 8 bases in between. Germline V gene lookup returns CDR1 SGHDT and CDR2 YYEEEE. CDR3 in amino acids: CASSAWGYEQYF. As DNA, the CDR3 is TGTGCCAGCAGCGCCTGGGGCTACGAGCAGTACTTC.

This clone was found once. V gene TRBV10-3 combines with J gene TRBJ1-5; D gene ambiguous. V was cut by 3 bases and J by 3 bases, with 9 bases left in between. Germline values: CDR1 ENHRY, CDR2 SYGVKD. The CDR3 extends over 14 amino acids. CDR3 residues: CAISDSGFNQPQHF. Written as DNA, the CDR3 is TGTGCCATCAGTGATTCGGGTTTCAATCAGCCCCAGCATTTT.